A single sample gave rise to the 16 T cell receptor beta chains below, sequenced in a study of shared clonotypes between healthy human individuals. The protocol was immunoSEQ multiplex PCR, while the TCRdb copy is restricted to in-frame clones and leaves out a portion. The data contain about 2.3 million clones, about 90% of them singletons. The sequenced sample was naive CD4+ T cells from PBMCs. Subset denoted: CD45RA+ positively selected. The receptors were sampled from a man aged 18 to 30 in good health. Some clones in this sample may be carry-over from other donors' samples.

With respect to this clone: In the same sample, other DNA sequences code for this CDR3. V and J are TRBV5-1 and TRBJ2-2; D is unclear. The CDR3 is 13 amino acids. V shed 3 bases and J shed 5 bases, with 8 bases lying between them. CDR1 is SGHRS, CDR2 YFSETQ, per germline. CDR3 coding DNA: TGCGCCAGCAGCTCCGGGCCAACCGGGGAGCTGTTTTTT. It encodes CASSSGPTGELFF.

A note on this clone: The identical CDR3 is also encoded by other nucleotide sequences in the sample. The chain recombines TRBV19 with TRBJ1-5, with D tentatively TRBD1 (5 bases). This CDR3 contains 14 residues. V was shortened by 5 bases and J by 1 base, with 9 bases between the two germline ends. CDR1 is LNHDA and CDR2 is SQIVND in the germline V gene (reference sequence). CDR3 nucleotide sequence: TGTGCCAGTAGTCCGCGGACAAGCAATCAGCCCCAGCATTTT. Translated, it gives CASSPRTSNQPQHF.

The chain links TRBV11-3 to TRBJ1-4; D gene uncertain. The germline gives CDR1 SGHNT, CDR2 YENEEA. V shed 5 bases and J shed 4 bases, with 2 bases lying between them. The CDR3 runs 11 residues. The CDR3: CASSLNEKLFF. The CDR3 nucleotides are TGTGCCAGCAGCCTTAATGAAAAACTGTTTTTT.

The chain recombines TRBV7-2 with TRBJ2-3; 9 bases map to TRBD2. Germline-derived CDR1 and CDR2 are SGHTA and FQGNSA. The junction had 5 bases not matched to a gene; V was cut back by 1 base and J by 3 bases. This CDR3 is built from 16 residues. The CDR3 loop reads CASSLVGGRVTDTQYF. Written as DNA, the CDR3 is TGTGCCAGCAGCTTAGTTGGCGGGAGGGTTACAGATACGCAGTATTTT.

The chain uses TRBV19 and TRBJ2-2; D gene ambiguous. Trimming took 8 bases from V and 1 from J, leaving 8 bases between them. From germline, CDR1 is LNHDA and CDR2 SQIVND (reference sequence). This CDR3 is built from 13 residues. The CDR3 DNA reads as TGTGCCAGTGTGGGAAAGAACACCGGGGAGCTGTTTTTT. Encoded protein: CASVGKNTGELFF.

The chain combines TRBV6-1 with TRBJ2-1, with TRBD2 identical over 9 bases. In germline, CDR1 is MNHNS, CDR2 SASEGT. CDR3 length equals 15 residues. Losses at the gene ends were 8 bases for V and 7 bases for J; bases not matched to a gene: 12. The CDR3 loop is CASGGIAGVKNEQFF. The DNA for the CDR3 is TGTGCCAGCGGTGGCATAGCGGGAGTAAAGAATGAGCAGTTCTTC.

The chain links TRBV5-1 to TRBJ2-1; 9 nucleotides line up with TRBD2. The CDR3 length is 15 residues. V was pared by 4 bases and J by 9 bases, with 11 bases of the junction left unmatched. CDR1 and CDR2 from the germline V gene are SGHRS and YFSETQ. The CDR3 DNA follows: TGCGCCAGCAGCCCGACTAGCGGCCCTGTTGGTGAGCAGTTCTTC. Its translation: CASSPTSGPVGEQFF.

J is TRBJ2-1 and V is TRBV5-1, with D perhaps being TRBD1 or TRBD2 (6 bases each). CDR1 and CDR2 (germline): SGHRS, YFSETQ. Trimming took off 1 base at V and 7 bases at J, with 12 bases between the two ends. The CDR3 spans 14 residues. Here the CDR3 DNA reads TGCGCCAGCAGCTTGTGGGGGGCGCAGAATGAGCAGTTCTTC. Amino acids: CASSLWGAQNEQFF.

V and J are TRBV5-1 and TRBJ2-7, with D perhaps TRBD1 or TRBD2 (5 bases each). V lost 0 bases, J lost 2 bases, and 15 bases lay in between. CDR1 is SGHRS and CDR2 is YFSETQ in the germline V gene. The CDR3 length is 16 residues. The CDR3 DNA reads TGCGCCAGCAGCTTGGACGGGACCGCCGCCACCTACGAGCAGTACTTC. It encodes CASSLDGTAATYEQYF.

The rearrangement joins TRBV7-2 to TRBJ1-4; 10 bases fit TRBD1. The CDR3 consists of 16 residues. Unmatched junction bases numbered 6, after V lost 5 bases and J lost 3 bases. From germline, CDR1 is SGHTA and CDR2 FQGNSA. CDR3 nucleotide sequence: TGTGCCAGCAGCACCGACAGGGGGCCTTCTAATGAAAAACTGTTTTTT. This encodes CASSTDRGPSNEKLFF.

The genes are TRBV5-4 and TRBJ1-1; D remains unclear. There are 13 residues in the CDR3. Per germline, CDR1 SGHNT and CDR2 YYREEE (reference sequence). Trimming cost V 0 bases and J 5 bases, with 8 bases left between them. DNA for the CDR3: TGTGCCAGCAGCTTGGCGGCGGGTACTGAAGCTTTCTTT. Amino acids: CASSLAAGTEAFF.

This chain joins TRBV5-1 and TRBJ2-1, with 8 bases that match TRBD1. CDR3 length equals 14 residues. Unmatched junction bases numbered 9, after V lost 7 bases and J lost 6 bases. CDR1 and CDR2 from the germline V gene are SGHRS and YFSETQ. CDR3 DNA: TGCGCCAGCCACGGGCAGGGGGCGGGCAATGAGCAGTTCTTC. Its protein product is CASHGQGAGNEQFF.

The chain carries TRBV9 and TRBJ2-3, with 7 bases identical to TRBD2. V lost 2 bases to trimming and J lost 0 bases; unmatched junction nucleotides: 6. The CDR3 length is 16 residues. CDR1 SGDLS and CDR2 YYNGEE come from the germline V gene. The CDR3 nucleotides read TGTGCCAGCAGCGTCCTGGTGGGAGGGAGCACAGATACGCAGTATTTT. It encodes CASSVLVGGSTDTQYF.

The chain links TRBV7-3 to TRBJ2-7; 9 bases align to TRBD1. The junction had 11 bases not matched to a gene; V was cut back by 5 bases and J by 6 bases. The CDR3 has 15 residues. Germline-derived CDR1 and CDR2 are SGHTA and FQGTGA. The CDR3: CASSTPGDRASEQYF. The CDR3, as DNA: TGTGCCAGCAGCACTCCCGGGGACAGGGCATCCGAGCAGTACTTC.

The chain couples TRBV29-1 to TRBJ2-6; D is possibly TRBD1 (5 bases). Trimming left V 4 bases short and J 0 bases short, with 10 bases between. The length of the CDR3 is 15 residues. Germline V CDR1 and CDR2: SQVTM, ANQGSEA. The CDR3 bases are TGCAGCGTTGCTCAGGGCTCCTCTGGGGCCAACGTCCTGACTTTC. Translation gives CSVAQGSSGANVLTF.

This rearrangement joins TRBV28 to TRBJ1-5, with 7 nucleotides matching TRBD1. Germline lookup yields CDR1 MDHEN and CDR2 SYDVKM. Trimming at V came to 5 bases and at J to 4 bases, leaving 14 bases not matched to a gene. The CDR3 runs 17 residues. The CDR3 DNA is TGTGCCAGCAGTACCCCCCGGAGGGGGCAAGGTAATCAGCCCCAGCATTTT. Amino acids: CASSTPRRGQGNQPQHF.